This T cell receptor beta chain was obtained from a study of blood T cell repertoires in COVID-19. The data were produced by immunoSEQ multiplex PCR, yet TCRdb's version contains in-frame clones alone and is incomplete. The top ten clones hold around 4.6% of a sample with 320,000 or so clones, over 70% of them seen once. Trimming shortened V by 0 bases and J by 2 bases, and 13 bases separated the two germline ends. The CDR3 is 16 amino acids. Germline V gene sequence: CDR1 LNHNV, CDR2 YYDKDF (reference sequence). The sequenced sample was PBMCs or T cells enriched from blood (not recorded which). This sequence joins TRBV15 and TRBJ2-5, with D possibly matching TRBD1 (5 bases). The TCR sequence derives from a young man who had recovered from COVID-19. The CDR3 DNA sequence: TGTGCCACCAGCAGAGAAAGGGGATACAATCAAGAGACCCAGTACTTC. Encoded protein: CATSRERGYNQETQYF.